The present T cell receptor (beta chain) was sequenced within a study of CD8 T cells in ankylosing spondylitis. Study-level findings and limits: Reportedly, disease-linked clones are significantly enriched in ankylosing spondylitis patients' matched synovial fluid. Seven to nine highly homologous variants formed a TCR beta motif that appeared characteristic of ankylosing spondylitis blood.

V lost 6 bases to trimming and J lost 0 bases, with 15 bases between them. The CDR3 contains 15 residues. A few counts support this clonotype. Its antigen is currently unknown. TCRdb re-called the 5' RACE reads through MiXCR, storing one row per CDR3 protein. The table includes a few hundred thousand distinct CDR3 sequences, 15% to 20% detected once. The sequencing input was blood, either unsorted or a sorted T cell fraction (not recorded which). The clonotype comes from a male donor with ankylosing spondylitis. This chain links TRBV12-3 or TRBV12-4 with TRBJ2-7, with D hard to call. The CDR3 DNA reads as TGTGCCAGCAGCCCCCACCCCATCTCCTCCTACGAGCAGTACTTC. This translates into CASSPHPISSYEQYF.